One and the same sample provided the 8 T cell receptor beta chains below, sequenced in a study of T cell repertoires in ileal Crohn's disease. Sequencing was performed with immunoSEQ multiplex PCR; in TCRdb, only in-frame clones are kept and a portion is missing. This table has about 13,000 clones, 65% to 85% appearing once. Indicated time point: neoterminal ileum biopsy at postoperative endoscopy, about 6 months after surgery. Sequences were obtained from ileal tissue. These receptors were obtained from an adult with Crohn's disease.

This sequence joins TRBV6-5 and TRBJ2-3; maybe TRBD2 (5 bases). Trimming cost V 5 bases and J 4 bases, with 16 bases left between them. Germline V gene lookup returns CDR1 MNHEY and CDR2 SVGAGI. The CDR3 loop spans 15 amino acids. CDR3 sequence reads: CASSALGSSSDTQYF. The CDR3 coding sequence is TGTGCCAGCAGTGCCTTGGGGAGTTCATCAGATACGCAGTATTTT.

This clone was seen a handful of times. The chain joins TRBV2 to TRBJ1-4; 10 bases fit TRBD1. Germline trimming cut 5 bases from V and 5 bases from J; bases unmatched to any gene: 2. This CDR3 comprises 14 residues. Germline assignment: CDR1 SNHLY and CDR2 FYNNEI. CDR3 nucleotides: TGTGCCAGCAGTAAGGACAGGGGGAATGAAAAACTGTTTTTT. This codes for CASSKDRGNEKLFF.

V gene TRBV7-9 combines with J gene TRBJ2-1, with D possibly being TRBD2 (6 bases). CDR3 length equals 16 residues. Trimming shortened V by 2 bases and J by 5 bases, and 16 bases separated the two germline ends. Germline loops: CDR1 SEHNR, CDR2 FQNEAQ (reference sequence). The CDR3 protein is CASSLSGTGADNEQFF. The CDR3 DNA follows: TGTGCCAGCAGCTTATCCGGGACTGGTGCGGACAATGAGCAGTTCTTC.

The V call is TRBV11-1, the J call TRBJ1-3; possible D gene TRBD1, 6 bases. V shed 5 bases and J shed 1 base, with 6 bases lying between them. The CDR3 runs 13 residues. Germline V gene data show CDR1 as SGHAT and CDR2 as FQDESV (reference sequence). CDR3 sequence reads: CASSQGSGNTIYF. CDR3 in DNA: TGTGCCAGCAGCCAGGGGTCTGGAAACACCATATATTTT.

The rearrangement joins TRBV29-1 to TRBJ2-1; 9 bases are a match to TRBD2. Germline CDR1 reads SQVTM; CDR2 reads ANQGSEA. The CDR3 sequence is 13 residues long. V was pared by 4 bases and J by 9 bases, with 7 bases of the junction left unmatched. Written as DNA, the CDR3 is TGCAGCGTTGGTCGGGCGGGGGGGAGTGAGCAGTTCTTC. Protein sequence: CSVGRAGGSEQFF.

The V gene is TRBV15, the J gene TRBJ1-4; D is unresolved. CDR3 length: 15 amino acids. Looked up from germline, CDR1 is LNHNV and CDR2 is YYDKDF (reference sequence). The germline V and J ends were trimmed by 0 bases and 7 bases, with 12 bases remaining between them. The CDR3 nucleotides read TGTGCCACCAGCAGAGATCAGGCCTCGGCTGAAAAACTGTTTTTT. Translated: CATSRDQASAEKLFF.

Of note for this clone: One junction end disagrees with the germline gene, perhaps due to a read error. This sequence joins TRBV19 and TRBJ1-5; D might be TRBD1 (5 bases). CDR3 length: 16 residues. The V gene's germline CDR1 is LNHDA and CDR2 SQIVND (reference sequence). This CDR3 is CTSSPPGGIRYQPQHF. The CDR3, as DNA: TGTACCAGTAGTCCCCCCGGGGGGATTAGGTATCAGCCCCAGCATTTT.

This clone came up a few times. With a far larger clone one base away, a read error is the likely cause. The chain combines TRBV7-2 with TRBJ1-2; 9 bases fit TRBD1. Germline lookup yields CDR1 SGHTA and CDR2 FQGNSA. This CDR3 comprises 13 residues. The CDR3 loop is CASSSSGTGLRAF. CDR3 DNA sequence: TGTGCCAGCAGCTCATCCGGGACAGGGTTAAGGGCCTTC.